The 18 T cell receptor beta chains below were found in one sample sequenced in a study of T-cell memory formation after mild COVID-19. A single record per CDR3 protein comes from TCRdb applying MiXCR to the 5' RACE reads. The top ten clones hold roughly 3.7% of a sample with around 180,000 distinct CDR3 sequences, less than 20% of them seen once. Material: PBMCs or a T cell subset sorted from them (not recorded which). Receptors originate from a man aged 18 to 30 who had mild COVID-19 (a few samples of this study predate the infection). Cell type and time point are not known.

This clonotype was counted a few times. The chain employs TRBV5-1 and TRBJ2-7, with D possibly being TRBD1 (6 bases). This CDR3 has 14 amino acids. V dropped 4 bases and J dropped 4 bases, with 15 bases sitting between them. Germline V gene sequence: CDR1 SGHRS, CDR2 YFSETQ. CDR3 sequence reads: CASSRDRLSYEQYF. CDR3 sequence (DNA): TGCGCCAGCAGCCGCGACAGGTTAAGTTACGAGCAGTACTTC.

In this sample, this clonotype turned up a few times. The V gene is TRBV24-1, the J gene TRBJ2-5; either TRBD1 or TRBD2 may supply D (7 bases each). V lost 1 base and J lost 4, with 18 bases in between. The CDR3 is 17 residues long. The germline gives CDR1 KGHDR, CDR2 SFDVKD. In DNA form, the CDR3 reads TGTGCCACCAGTGATTTAGGGACAGTTGGGGAGGGAGAGACCCAGTACTTC. It encodes CATSDLGTVGEGETQYF.

The chain employs TRBV20-1 and TRBJ2-1; 7 bases fit TRBD1. CDR3 length: 14 residues. V gave up 5 bases and J gave up 0 bases; unmatched junction bases: 4. CDR1 DFQATT and CDR2 SNEGSKA come from the germline V gene (reference sequence). Here the CDR3 reads CSAEGQSSYNEQFF. The CDR3 DNA reads TGCAGTGCTGAGGGACAGAGCTCCTACAATGAGCAGTTCTTC.

The gene calls are TRBV12-3 or TRBV12-4 and TRBJ1-1; TRBD1 agrees at 7 bases. V was pared by 5 bases and J by 11 bases, with 8 bases of the junction left unmatched. The CDR3 spans 12 residues. The CDR3 DNA reads as TGTGCCAGCAGTCCACAGGGGATACTTGCTTTCTTT. This translates into CASSPQGILAFF.

This rearrangement joins TRBV18 to TRBJ2-6; D might be TRBD1 or TRBD2, each matching 5 bases. This CDR3 has 15 residues. Trimming stripped 3 bases from V and 2 bases from J, with 8 bases between. The germline gives CDR1 KGHSH, CDR2 LQKENI. CDR3: CASSPGTPGANVLTF. Written as DNA, the CDR3 is TGTGCCAGCTCACCCGGGACCCCTGGGGCCAACGTCCTGACTTTC. Supplemented by reference TRBV18 and TRBJ2-6, the full variable domain reads NAGVMQNPRHLVRRRGQEARLRCSPMKGHSHVYWYRQLPEEGLKFMVYLQKENIIDESGMPKERFSAEFPKEGPSILRIQQVVRGDSAAYFCASSPGTPGANVLTFGAGSRLTVL.

The sample holds a few counts of this clonotype. V gene TRBV6-6 combines with J gene TRBJ2-3; 9 bases line up with TRBD2. The germline V gene has CDR1 MNHNY and CDR2 SVGAGI (reference sequence). The CDR3 spans 15 residues. V trimming: 6 bases; J trimming: 1 base; junction bases outside the gene matches: 5. CDR3 sequence (DNA): TGTGCCAGCAGAGTTAGCGGGGGAGGCACAGATACGCAGTATTTT. Translation: CASRVSGGGTDTQYF.

This clonotype was seen only a few times. This chain connects TRBV7-2 to TRBJ1-2, with D unclear. V lost 5 bases and J lost 4, with 20 bases in between. The CDR3 has 16 amino acids. Germline-derived CDR1 and CDR2 are SGHTA and FQGNSA. The CDR3 protein is CASSEGGSGRLYGYTF. The CDR3 DNA reads TGTGCCAGCAGCGAAGGCGGTAGTGGGCGCCTCTATGGCTACACCTTC.

This chain joins TRBV7-9 and TRBJ2-1, with TRBD2 matching 10 bases. The J segment lost 8 bases and the V segment lost 3 bases, leaving 10 bases of the junction unmatched. Per germline, CDR1 SEHNR and CDR2 FQNEAQ (reference sequence). The CDR3 is 16 residues long. The CDR3 DNA reads TGTGCCAGCAGCTTCCCGACTAGCGGGTCGCGGCATGAGCAGTTCTTC. It codes for CASSFPTSGSRHEQFF.

This chain links TRBV7-8 with TRBJ1-2; maybe TRBD1 (6 bases). Per the germline V gene, CDR1 is SGHVS and CDR2 is FQNEAQ. Trimming took off 3 bases at V and 0 bases at J, with 8 bases between the two ends. CDR3 length equals 14 residues. The CDR3 loop is CASSLRQANYGYTF. The CDR3 DNA follows: TGTGCCAGCAGCTTGCGACAGGCTAACTATGGCTACACCTTC.

This clonotype was counted at least ten times. This chain connects TRBV29-1 to TRBJ2-1; 11 positions agree with TRBD2. With 7 bases clipped from V and 8 bases from J, the junction kept 10 bases outside the gene matches. CDR1 and CDR2 from the germline V gene are SQVTM and ANQGSEA. This CDR3 comprises 14 residues. The CDR3 reads CSASGTSGTYEQFF. For the CDR3, the DNA is TGCAGCGCCTCAGGGACTAGCGGAACGTATGAGCAGTTCTTC.

J is TRBJ1-6 and V is TRBV6-5; 8 bases are shared with TRBD1. J was trimmed by 10 bases and V by 7 bases; bases with no gene match: 9. CDR3 length: 14 amino acids. Germline loops: CDR1 MNHEY, CDR2 SVGAGI. The CDR3 reads CASTRQGINSPLHF. CDR3 bases: TGTGCCAGCACCAGACAGGGGATCAACTCACCCCTCCACTTT.

This clonotype was detected only a few times. The V call is TRBV19, the J call TRBJ1-2; 8 bases line up with TRBD1. J gave up 5 bases and V 5 bases, and 16 bases lay outside the gene matches. Germline CDR1 and CDR2: LNHDA and SQIVND (reference sequence). This CDR3 is 17 amino acids long. CDR3 in DNA: TGTGCCAGTAGTCCCCCGGGACAGGAGATGTGGTGGTATGGCTACACCTTC. Translating it yields CASSPPGQEMWWYGYTF.

This clonotype has only a few counts. The V and J genes are TRBV6-6 and TRBJ2-7, with TRBD2 as a possible D gene (6 bases). The germline gives CDR1 MNHNY, CDR2 SVGAGI (reference sequence). Trimming pared 6 bases from V and 0 bases from J, leaving 12 bases between. This CDR3 has 14 amino acids. The CDR3 protein is CASSWDGSSYEQYV. In DNA form, the CDR3 reads TGTGCCAGCAGCTGGGACGGGAGCTCCTACGAGCAGTACGTC.

This chain uses TRBV7-6 with TRBJ1-1, with TRBD1 as a possible D gene (5 bases). In germline, CDR1 is SGHVS, CDR2 FNYEAQ. V was clipped by 4 bases and J by 5 bases, with 11 bases between them. The CDR3 is made up of 13 amino acids. CDR3 DNA: TGTGCCAGCAGCTCCAGGGCTGGGACTGAAGCTTTCTTT. It yields the protein CASSSRAGTEAFF. Supplemented by reference TRBV7-6 and TRBJ1-1, the full variable domain reads GAGVSQSPRYKVTKRGQDVALRCDPISGHVSLYWYRQALGQGPEFLTYFNYEAQQDKSGLPNDRFSAERPEGSISTLTIQRTEQRDSAMYRCASSSRAGTEAFFGQGTRLTVV.

The chain carries TRBV28 and TRBJ1-4, with D unclear. V lost 8 bases, J lost 7 bases, and 5 bases lay in between. Germline V gene data show CDR1 as MDHEN and CDR2 as SYDVKM. The CDR3 covers 10 residues. This CDR3 reads CASRSEKLFF. CDR3 sequence (DNA): TGTGCCAGCCGGTCTGAAAAACTGTTTTTT. Full variable domain (remainder filled in from reference TRBV28 and TRBJ1-4): DVKVTQSSRYLVKRTGEKVFLECVQDMDHENMFWYRQDPGLGLRLIYFSYDVKMKEKGDIPEGYSVSREKKERFSLILESASTNQTSMYLCASRSEKLFFGSGTQLSVL.

This clonotype was seen a handful of times. The chain combines TRBV7-6 with TRBJ2-6; D remains ambiguous. The germline gives CDR1 SGHVS, CDR2 FNYEAQ. This CDR3 contains 16 residues. V lost 4 bases and J lost 0, with 10 bases in between. The chain's CDR3 is CASSSPWSSGANVLTF. Here the CDR3 DNA reads TGTGCCAGCAGCTCCCCGTGGAGCTCTGGGGCCAACGTCCTGACTTTC.

V gene TRBV6-1 combines with J gene TRBJ2-7; D perhaps matches TRBD2 (6 bases). V was shortened by 5 bases and J by 2 bases, with 16 bases between the two germline ends. The CDR3 consists of 15 residues. Germline CDR1 reads MNHNS; CDR2 reads SASEGT. CDR3 bases: TGTGCCAGCAGTCGACGCGGGACGGGGACCTACGAGCAGTACTTC. Translation: CASSRRGTGTYEQYF.

The chain links TRBV12-3 or TRBV12-4 to TRBJ2-4; 9 bases agree with TRBD2. Trimming cost V 3 bases and J 5 bases; bases outside gene matches: 8. This CDR3 region has 16 residues. CDR3 sequence reads: CASSFGLAGLENIQYF. As DNA, the CDR3 is TGTGCCAGCAGTTTCGGGCTAGCGGGGTTGGAAAACATTCAGTACTTC.